Below, 26 T cell receptor beta chains from the same sample are listed, as sequenced in a study of blood T cell repertoires in COVID-19 (TCRdb year 2020). Libraries came from the immunoSEQ multiplex PCR assay. TCRdb's version of the immuneACCESS table is confined to in-frame rearrangements and falls short of the full clone set. An unresolved V gene accounts for under half of the shortfall where checked; the remainder is of unknown origin. Recorded for this sample are about 68,000 clones; 75% to 90% of them occurred a single time. The ten most abundant clones make up about 6% of the sample. The material sequenced was peripheral blood. The receptors shown here come from a man aged 80 or over with COVID-19, enrolled during active disease.

CDR3: CASSFRHRDYEQYF. The CDR3 DNA reads as TGTGCCAGCAGTTTCCGACACAGGGACTACGAGCAGTACTTC. This chain links TRBV6-5 with TRBJ2-7, with D possibly TRBD1 on 6 matching bases. The germline V gene encodes CDR1 MNHEY and CDR2 SVGAGI. This CDR3 has 14 residues. The V end lost 4 bases, the J end lost 3 bases, and 13 bases lay between the germline ends.

This clone was observed a few times. J is TRBJ1-2 and V is TRBV7-2; D remains ambiguous. Germline V lookup: CDR1 SGHTA, CDR2 FQGNSA. The CDR3 runs to 14 residues. V was trimmed by 1 base and J by 8 bases, leaving 14 bases between them. CDR3 DNA sequence: TGTGCCAGCAGCTTAGGACCCGCTAGGTTGGGCTACACCTTC. Translation gives CASSLGPARLGYTF.

The rearrangement uses TRBV7-2 and TRBJ1-2, with D possibly matching TRBD1 (6 bases). V was clipped by 7 bases and J by 0 bases, with 18 bases between them. Germline CDR1 reads SGHTA; CDR2 reads FQGNSA. The CDR3 sequence is 16 residues long. The chain's CDR3 is CASNIITRGPNYGYTF. The CDR3 region has the DNA TGTGCCAGCAACATTATAACCAGGGGCCCTAACTATGGCTACACCTTC.

This clone is a singleton in its sample. CDR3 residues: CASSVRRPPSYEQYF. The CDR3, as DNA: TGCGCCAGCAGTGTGCGGCGCCCGCCTTCCTACGAGCAGTACTTC. This chain uses TRBV10-1 with TRBJ2-7; D uncertain. CDR1 is WNHNN, CDR2 SYGVQD, per germline (reference sequence). The CDR3 runs 15 residues. Trimming stripped 4 bases from V and 1 base from J, with 14 bases between.

The chain carries TRBV28 and TRBJ2-6; 7 bases fit TRBD1. The V gene end was trimmed by 5 bases and the J gene end by 0 bases; junction bases not matched to a gene: 10. The CDR3 length is 18 residues. From germline, CDR1 is MDHEN and CDR2 SYDVKM. The CDR3: CASSPRTGYSSGANVLTF. The CDR3 bases are TGTGCCAGCAGTCCTCGGACAGGTTATAGCTCTGGGGCCAACGTCCTGACTTTC.

This chain uses TRBV10-3 with TRBJ1-6; 10 bases are shared with TRBD1. V lost 10 bases to trimming and J lost 10 bases; unmatched junction nucleotides: 7. In germline, CDR1 is ENHRY, CDR2 SYGVKD. The CDR3 is 13 residues long. CDR3 sequence reads: CATSGTGESPLHF. The CDR3 bases are TGTGCCACCTCCGGGACAGGGGAATCACCCCTCCACTTT.

The chain employs TRBV19 and TRBJ1-6, with unresolved D. This CDR3 is 16 amino acids long. V was shortened by 1 base and J by 10 bases, with 17 bases between the two germline ends. Germline values: CDR1 LNHDA, CDR2 SQIVND (reference sequence). This CDR3 reads CASSIVGRGFGSPLHF. The CDR3 DNA sequence: TGTGCCAGTAGTATAGTAGGTCGAGGTTTTGGCTCACCCCTCCACTTT. Drawing the rest from reference TRBV19 and TRBJ1-6, the complete variable domain is DGGITQSPKYLFRKEGQNVTLSCEQNLNHDAMYWYRQDPGQGLRLIYYSQIVNDFQKGDIAEGYSVSREKKESFPLTVTSAQKNPTAFYLCASSIVGRGFGSPLHFGNGTRLTVT.

The rearrangement uses TRBV11-2 and TRBJ1-2; D gene uncertain. Looked up from germline, CDR1 is SGHAT and CDR2 is FQNNGV. The V end was cut by 1 base, the J end by 7 bases, with 13 bases between. The CDR3 runs to 14 residues. The CDR3 nucleotides are TGTGCCAGCAGCTTAGTGGGCACAGATCTTGGCTACACCTTC. It is translated as CASSLVGTDLGYTF.

The V gene is TRBV13, the J gene TRBJ2-3; the match to TRBD1 covers 8 bases. CDR3 length: 14 amino acids. Germline V gene lookup returns CDR1 PRHDT and CDR2 FYEKMQ (reference sequence). The trim removed 4 bases at V and 4 bases at J, leaving 4 bases unmatched. The CDR3 region is CASSSTGASDTQYF. The CDR3 region has the DNA TGTGCCAGCAGCTCGACAGGGGCTTCAGATACGCAGTATTTT.

This clone showed up just a few times. The J gene is TRBJ2-7, the V gene TRBV12-5, with 10 bases fitting TRBD1. Germline V gene data show CDR1 as LGHNT and CDR2 as FRNRAP. This CDR3 has 17 residues. Trimming cost V 0 bases and J 5 bases; bases outside gene matches: 10. In nucleotides, the CDR3 is TGTGCTAGTGGTTTGGTAAGCGGGACAGGGGCGGGAAACGAGCAGTACTTC. Translated: CASGLVSGTGAGNEQYF.

The chain recombines TRBV6-6 with TRBJ1-3; no clear D gene. The CDR3 consists of 14 residues. V shed 2 bases and J shed 4 bases, with 9 bases lying between them. The V gene's germline CDR1 is MNHNY and CDR2 SVGAGI (reference sequence). CDR3 in DNA: TGTGCCAGCAGTTACGGGCCCGCCGGAAACACCATATATTTT. Translating gives CASSYGPAGNTIYF.

The chain joins TRBV5-6 to TRBJ2-1, with TRBD2 matching over 14 bases. The V gene's germline CDR1 is SGHDT and CDR2 YYEEEE. CDR3 length: 19 residues. The V gene end was trimmed by 4 bases and the J gene end by 3 bases; junction bases not matched to a gene: 12. The CDR3 region is CASSARTSGGFMFYNEQFF. The CDR3 nucleotides read TGTGCCAGCAGCGCTCGGACTAGCGGGGGGTTCATGTTCTACAATGAGCAGTTCTTC.

The chain joins TRBV2 to TRBJ2-5; possibly TRBD1 for D (8 bases). Germline V CDR1 and CDR2: SNHLY, FYNNEI. The CDR3 extends over 15 amino acids. The V and J ends lost 2 bases and 1 base respectively, with 11 bases between them. CDR3 sequence reads: CASSENRGGQETQYF. In DNA, the CDR3 is TGTGCCAGCAGTGAAAACAGGGGGGGCCAAGAGACCCAGTACTTC.

This chain links TRBV28 with TRBJ1-1; TRBD1 aligns across 10 bases. Unmatched junction bases numbered 9, after V lost 8 bases and J lost 3 bases. In germline, CDR1 is MDHEN, CDR2 SYDVKM. The CDR3 loop spans 15 amino acids. CDR3 sequence (DNA): TGTGCCAGCTTTACGGCGGGACAGGGGTACACTGAAGCTTTCTTT. As protein: CASFTAGQGYTEAFF.

This sequence joins TRBV5-1 and TRBJ2-5, with 9 bases that match TRBD1. With V trimmed by 1 base and J by 5 bases, 6 bases remained unmatched. CDR3 length: 15 amino acids. CDR1 is SGHRS and CDR2 is YFSETQ in the germline V gene. In DNA, the CDR3 is TGCGCCAGCAGCTTGAGGACAGGGGCAGGGGAGACCCAGTACTTC. It specifies CASSLRTGAGETQYF.

The chain employs TRBV5-4 and TRBJ1-2; 8 bases fit TRBD1. The CDR3 loop spans 14 amino acids. V lost 4 bases and J lost 8; bases outside the gene matches: 10. Germline-derived CDR1 and CDR2 are SGHNT and YYREEE (reference sequence). This chain's CDR3 is CASSMGQAPGGYTF. The CDR3 region has the DNA TGTGCCAGCAGCATGGGACAGGCCCCTGGCGGCTACACCTTC.

The rearrangement links TRBV27 to TRBJ1-2; 9 nucleotides line up with TRBD1. This CDR3 is built from 14 residues. Germline V gene sequence: CDR1 MNHEY, CDR2 SMNVEV (reference sequence). J lost 6 bases, V lost 4 bases, and 6 bases had no gene match. The CDR3, as DNA: TGTGCCAGCAGTTCACCGGGACAGGGTAATGGCTACACCTTC. Translated, it gives CASSSPGQGNGYTF.

The chain uses TRBV2 and TRBJ2-5, with D unclear. The germline CDR1 and CDR2 sequences are SNHLY and FYNNEI. V was cut by 1 base and J by 7 bases, with 4 bases left in between. CDR3 size: 11 residues. Here the CDR3 reads CASSEGVTQYF. The CDR3 DNA reads as TGTGCCAGCAGTGAAGGAGTGACCCAGTACTTC.

This chain uses TRBV7-2 with TRBJ2-3; TRBD2 aligns across 8 bases. The germline gives CDR1 SGHTA, CDR2 FQGNSA. The CDR3 contains 13 residues. V dropped 4 bases and J dropped 4; count of bases not matched to a gene: 1. The DNA for the CDR3 is TGTGCCAGCAGCTGGACTAGCTCAGATACGCAGTATTTT. Translation gives CASSWTSSDTQYF.

The V gene is TRBV7-9, the J gene TRBJ1-2; 8 bases line up with TRBD1. The CDR3 consists of 16 residues. The J segment lost 0 bases and the V segment lost 5 bases, leaving 8 bases of the junction unmatched. The germline V gene encodes CDR1 SEHNR and CDR2 FQNEAQ (reference sequence). DNA for the CDR3: TGTGCCAGCAGCCCAGGGGGCTCACAAGCTAACTATGGCTACACCTTC. Its translation is CASSPGGSQANYGYTF.

The chain uses TRBV6-5 and TRBJ1-1; no clear D gene. The CDR3 contains 12 residues. The germline V gene has CDR1 MNHEY and CDR2 SVGAGI. V was shortened by 7 bases and J by 5 bases, with 11 bases between the two germline ends. The CDR3 nucleotides read TGTGCCAGCATCGAACGGCGGACTGAAGCTTTCTTT. This translates into CASIERRTEAFF.

The V call is TRBV28, the J call TRBJ2-5, with D hard to call. The germline gives CDR1 MDHEN, CDR2 SYDVKM. V was shortened by 2 bases and J by 9 bases, with 10 bases between the two germline ends. The CDR3 is 12 residues long. The CDR3 nucleotides read TGTGCCAGCAGTTTAATCAATCGGGCCCAGTACTTC. It specifies CASSLINRAQYF.

This chain connects TRBV6-1 to TRBJ2-1; 8 bases are a match to TRBD2. The V gene end was trimmed by 2 bases and the J gene end by 0 bases; junction bases not matched to a gene: 6. The CDR3 spans 17 residues. The germline V gene encodes CDR1 MNHNS and CDR2 SASEGT. Here the CDR3 DNA reads TGTGCCAGCAGTGAAAGTAGGAGCGGGGGCTCCTACAATGAGCAGTTCTTC. This translates into CASSESRSGGSYNEQFF.

The chain employs TRBV28 and TRBJ2-5; D possibly corresponds to TRBD1 (5 bases). The CDR3 covers 13 residues. The germline CDR1 and CDR2 sequences are MDHEN and SYDVKM. V was clipped by 9 bases and J by 5 bases, with 16 bases between them. CDR3 nucleotide sequence: TGTGCCAGTGCCCCCGGTGGGGCTGAGACCCAGTACTTC. As protein: CASAPGGAETQYF. Variable domain in full (rest from reference TRBV28 and TRBJ2-5): DVKVTQSSRYLVKRTGEKVFLECVQDMDHENMFWYRQDPGLGLRLIYFSYDVKMKEKGDIPEGYSVSREKKERFSLILESASTNQTSMYLCASAPGGAETQYFGPGTRLLVL.

The chain employs TRBV4-2 and TRBJ2-5; 10 bases line up with TRBD2. The CDR3 runs 15 residues. In germline, CDR1 is LGHNA, CDR2 YNFKEQ. V shed 6 bases and J 3 bases; nucleotides not matched to a gene: 7. The CDR3 is CASSKSGGAEETQYF. In DNA form, the CDR3 reads TGTGCCAGCAGTAAAAGCGGGGGGGCAGAAGAGACCCAGTACTTC.

This chain connects TRBV5-1 to TRBJ1-1; unclear D gene. The germline CDR1 and CDR2 sequences are SGHRS and YFSETQ. V was pared by 0 bases and J by 4 bases, with 10 bases between. The CDR3 has 14 residues. The CDR3 sequence is CASSLVSGRTEAFF. The CDR3 DNA sequence: TGCGCCAGCAGCTTGGTCAGCGGGCGCACTGAAGCTTTCTTT.